This TCR beta chain comes out of a study of sequential checkpoint blockade in melanoma. Generated by immunoSEQ multiplex PCR, the TCRdb table keeps only in-frame clones and is missing some. The table shows thousands of clones, with 23% occurring only once. The CDR3 covers 14 residues. Germline CDR1 reads WSHSY; CDR2 reads SAAADI. V gave up 5 bases and J gave up 8 bases; unmatched junction bases: 7. Treatment described: randomized to nivolumab then ipilimumab (arm A) or the reverse (arm B). The source is a human donor with melanoma. Here the sequenced sample was tumor tissue (inferred from file names), taken from a patient given nivolumab and ipilimumab in sequence. V and J are TRBV10-2 and TRBJ1-4, with 8 bases lining up with TRBD1. CDR3: CASSIGQGGEKLFF. The DNA for the CDR3 is TGCGCCAGCAGTATCGGACAGGGAGGCGAAAAACTGTTTTTT.